These 22 T cell receptor beta chains were all obtained from the same sample, sequenced in a study of cytomegalovirus exposure and HLA in healthy donors. Primers included in the PCR were 60 Vbeta and 13 Jbeta primers. Assay: immunoSEQ multiplex PCR; the TCRdb copy retains only in-frame clones and omits some. Altogether around 94,000 clones are present, over 60% being singletons, with the ten largest covering about 4.5%. Sequenced input: PBMCs. These receptors were collected from a woman in her forties in good health and CMV-seropositive.

Concerning this clone itself: A junction boundary mismatches the germline segment, possibly from a read error. At the DNA level, this CDR3 is encoded by other sequences in the same sample as well. The chain combines TRBV7-8 with TRBJ2-6, with a possible D match to TRBD1 (6 bases). CDR1 is SGHVS and CDR2 is FQNEAQ in the germline V gene. This CDR3 is built from 14 residues. The CDR3 loop reads CASSPGAGANVLTF. Here the CDR3 DNA reads TGTGCTAGCAGCCCAGGGGCTGGGGCCAACGTCCTGACTTTC.

The chain joins TRBV5-6 to TRBJ2-3, with D tentatively TRBD2 (5 bases). The V gene lost 4 bases and the J gene lost 0 bases, with 12 bases spanning the gap. The length of the CDR3 is 15 residues. CDR1 and CDR2 (germline): SGHDT, YYEEEE. The CDR3 protein is CASSAGGGSTDTQYF. The CDR3 nucleotides read TGTGCCAGCAGCGCAGGCGGAGGTAGCACAGATACGCAGTATTTT.

The chain has TRBV7-3 and TRBJ2-1; D is perhaps TRBD2 (5 bases). The CDR3 length is 14 residues. Trimming left V 5 bases short and J 6 bases short, with 14 bases between. CDR1 is SGHTA, CDR2 FQGTGA, per germline. CDR3 nucleotides: TGTGCCAGCAGCCCCCCCCTAGCTAGCAATGAGCAGTTCTTC. As protein: CASSPPLASNEQFF. Together with reference TRBV7-3 and TRBJ2-1, the CDR3 gives the full variable domain: GAGVSQTPSNKVTEKGKYVELRCDPISGHTALYWYRQSLGQGPEFLIYFQGTGAADDSGLPNDRFFAVRPEGSVSTLKIQRTERGDSAVYLCASSPPLASNEQFFGPGTRLTVL.

CDR3: CASSGPGGAPSGNTIYF. The CDR3 bases are TGTGCCAGCAGCGGCCCAGGGGGCGCTCCTTCTGGAAACACCATATATTTT. The rearrangement joins TRBV9 to TRBJ1-3, with TRBD1 matching over 8 bases. The CDR3 runs to 17 residues. Germline lookup yields CDR1 SGDLS and CDR2 YYNGEE. The V and J ends lost 3 bases and 1 base, in that order; junction bases with no gene match: 9.

The chain joins TRBV5-1 to TRBJ1-4; 8 positions agree with TRBD1. V shed 7 bases, J shed 3 bases, and the junction held 5 bases outside the gene matches. Germline CDR1 SGHRS, CDR2 YFSETQ. This CDR3 contains 14 residues. This CDR3 reads CASHSGGSNEKLFF. For the CDR3, the DNA is TGCGCCAGCCACTCAGGGGGCTCTAATGAAAAACTGTTTTTT.

The chain is built from TRBV9 and TRBJ2-1, with D possibly being TRBD1 (5 bases). V was clipped by 0 bases and J by 5 bases, with 27 bases between them. Germline V gene lookup returns CDR1 SGDLS and CDR2 YYNGEE. The CDR3 consists of 20 residues. The CDR3 DNA reads as TGTGCCAGCAGCGTAGATAGGGGTTCCTATTCCCGTGGGGAAAACAATGAGCAGTTCTTC. This encodes CASSVDRGSYSRGENNEQFF.

The chain links TRBV9 to TRBJ2-2; 7 bases line up with TRBD2. This CDR3 is 14 amino acids long. V gave up 9 bases and J gave up 7 bases; unmatched junction bases: 12. Germline values: CDR1 SGDLS, CDR2 YYNGEE. The CDR3 DNA follows: TGTGCCACCGCCGAGGGAGGGATTAACGGGGAGCTGTTTTTT. This codes for CATAEGGINGELFF.

The chain combines TRBV7-2 with TRBJ2-7, with D possibly being TRBD2 (5 bases). CDR3 length: 15 residues. The V gene lost 4 bases and the J gene lost 1 base, with 14 bases spanning the gap. Germline CDR1 SGHTA, CDR2 FQGNSA. CDR3 in amino acids: CASSSPRAPSYEQYF. DNA for the CDR3: TGTGCCAGCAGCTCCCCGAGGGCTCCATCCTACGAGCAGTACTTC. Based on the CDR3 plus reference TRBV7-2 and TRBJ2-7, the full variable domain is GAGVSQSPSNKVTEKGKDVELRCDPISGHTALYWYRQSLGQGLEFLIYFQGNSAPDKSGLPSDRFSAERTGGSVSTLTIQRTQQEDSAVYLCASSSPRAPSYEQYFGPGTRLTVT.

This chain joins TRBV11-3 and TRBJ1-1; 8 positions match TRBD1. The germline CDR1 and CDR2 sequences are SGHNT and YENEEA. This CDR3 has 15 amino acids. V shed 7 bases, J shed 0 bases, and the junction held 7 bases outside the gene matches. CDR3 nucleotides: TGTGCCAGCACCCTTATGACAGGGGTGAACACTGAAGCTTTCTTT. Protein product: CASTLMTGVNTEAFF.

This clone turned up a few times. This rearrangement joins TRBV10-1 to TRBJ2-1, with unresolved D. There are 10 residues in the CDR3. V lost 7 bases to trimming and J lost 8 bases, with 6 bases between them. Germline CDR1 and CDR2: WNHNN and SYGVQD (reference sequence). CDR3 in DNA: TGCGCCAGCACAGTCGATGAGCAGTTCTTC. This translates into CASTVDEQFF.

This rearrangement joins TRBV2 to TRBJ2-2; D ambiguous. Germline V gene data show CDR1 as SNHLY and CDR2 as FYNNEI. This CDR3 region has 15 residues. V gave up 6 bases and J gave up 0 bases, with 11 bases separating them. This CDR3 is CASRTGQANTGELFF. The CDR3 DNA sequence: TGTGCCAGCAGAACCGGTCAGGCGAACACCGGGGAGCTGTTTTTT.

The rearrangement joins TRBV11-2 to TRBJ1-2; D may be TRBD1 (5 bases). CDR1 is SGHAT and CDR2 is FQNNGV in the germline V gene. V gave up 3 bases and J gave up 7 bases, with 12 bases separating them. This CDR3 is built from 13 residues. The CDR3 reads CASSFQGVVGYTF. In DNA form, the CDR3 reads TGTGCCAGCAGCTTTCAAGGGGTTGTTGGCTACACCTTC.

The chain recombines TRBV6-5 with TRBJ2-7; TRBD2 is a possible D gene (5 bases). The germline V gene encodes CDR1 MNHEY and CDR2 SVGAGI. V lost 2 bases and J 2 bases, leaving 10 bases between the germline ends. The CDR3 sequence is 14 residues long. The CDR3 is CASSYGVSAYEQYF. The DNA for the CDR3 is TGTGCCAGCAGTTACGGGGTTAGCGCCTACGAGCAGTACTTC.

The rearrangement links TRBV19 to TRBJ2-3; D remains unclear. Germline-derived CDR1 and CDR2 are LNHDA and SQIVND (reference sequence). The CDR3 runs 15 residues. The V end was cut by 0 bases, the J end by 6 bases, with 13 bases between. CDR3 loop: CASSIDLGLLDTQYF. The DNA for the CDR3 is TGTGCCAGTAGTATAGACCTGGGCCTACTGGATACGCAGTATTTT.

The V and J genes are TRBV6-6 and TRBJ2-2; 7 bases match TRBD2. This CDR3 spans 16 amino acids. J gave up 4 bases and V 3 bases, and 8 bases lay outside the gene matches. The germline CDR1 and CDR2 sequences are MNHNY and SVGAGI (reference sequence). CDR3 sequence: CASSYGEGPSTGELFF. In nucleotides, the CDR3 is TGTGCCAGCAGTTATGGGGAGGGACCCTCCACCGGGGAGCTGTTTTTT.

This clone came up once. The chain carries TRBV7-9 and TRBJ1-1, with 7 bases lining up with TRBD1. With 5 bases clipped from V and 0 bases from J, the junction kept 9 bases outside the gene matches. Germline values: CDR1 SEHNR, CDR2 FQNEAQ (reference sequence). This CDR3 contains 16 residues. The CDR3 coding sequence is TGTGCCAGCAGCCCCCAAGCACAGGGGTTGAACACTGAAGCTTTCTTT. It codes for CASSPQAQGLNTEAFF. Full variable domain (outside the CDR3, taken from reference TRBV7-9 and TRBJ1-1): DTGVSQNPRHKITKRGQNVTFRCDPISEHNRLYWYRQTLGQGPEFLTYFQNEAQLEKSRLLSDRFSAERPKGSFSTLEIQRTEQGDSAMYLCASSPQAQGLNTEAFFGQGTRLTVV.

The J gene is TRBJ1-1, the V gene TRBV18; weak D call: TRBD1 (6 bases). CDR3 length: 13 residues. The germline V gene encodes CDR1 KGHSH and CDR2 LQKENI. V lost 3 bases, J lost 7 bases, and 12 bases lay in between. The CDR3 region has the DNA TGTGCCAGCTCACCCCGCGAGGGGGATGAAGCTTTCTTT. This gives the protein CASSPREGDEAFF.

CDR3 nucleotide sequence: TGTGCCAGCAGCGCCGGGACTAGCGGAGGAATGGAGAGGAGCAATGAGCAGTTCTTC. Its protein product is CASSAGTSGGMERSNEQFF. The rearrangement uses TRBV9 and TRBJ2-1, with TRBD2 matching over 11 bases. The CDR3 consists of 19 residues. Germline assignment: CDR1 SGDLS and CDR2 YYNGEE. V was clipped by 3 bases and J by 6 bases; unmatched bases: 17.

This clone was picked up a small number of times. The chain employs TRBV7-2 and TRBJ2-5, with a weak D call TRBD2 (5 bases). V lost 5 bases, J lost 1 base, and 14 bases lay in between. Germline V CDR1 and CDR2: SGHTA, FQGNSA. This CDR3 contains 15 residues. The CDR3 DNA sequence: TGTGCCAGCAGCCCTCAAACGGGGATCCAAGAGACCCAGTACTTC. This codes for CASSPQTGIQETQYF.

This clone has more than one count but fewer than ten. The J gene is TRBJ2-6, the V gene TRBV5-8; no clear D. The CDR3 length is 17 residues. Per the germline V gene, CDR1 is SGHTS and CDR2 is YDEGEE. Trimming shortened V by 1 base and J by 2 bases, and 13 bases separated the two germline ends. CDR3 sequence reads: CASSLLAFLAGANVLTF. The DNA of the CDR3 is TGTGCCAGCAGCTTGCTTGCTTTTTTAGCTGGGGCCAACGTCCTGACTTTC. The variable domain in full, with the rest retrieved from reference TRBV5-8 and TRBJ2-6, is EAGVTQSPTHLIKTRGQQATLRCSPISGHTSVYWYQQALGLGLQFLLWYDEGEERNRGNFPPRFSGRQFPNYSSELNVNALELEDSALYLCASSLLAFLAGANVLTFGAGSRLTVL.

The rearrangement uses TRBV2 and TRBJ2-7; 7 positions agree with TRBD1. CDR3 size: 13 residues. Germline V gene lookup returns CDR1 SNHLY and CDR2 FYNNEI. V was clipped by 0 bases and J by 6 bases; unmatched bases: 2. DNA for the CDR3: TGTGCCAGCAGTGAAGCTTCAGGGGGCGAGCAGTACTTC. It encodes CASSEASGGEQYF.

The rearrangement links TRBV4-2 to TRBJ2-5; D is uncertain. The J call may be incorrect, as the DNA end agrees better with TRBJ2-7. The V gene's germline CDR1 is LGHNA and CDR2 YNFKEQ. The CDR3 is 15 amino acids. The CDR3 bases are TGTGCCAGCAGCCAAGATCCCAATATAGCCTACGAGCAGTACTTC. Translated, it gives CASSQDPNIAYEQYF.